The 29 T cell receptor beta chains below come from one sample, sequenced in a study of CD8 T cells in Susac syndrome. Random hexamers primed reverse transcription of about 0.45 to 1 ug RNA. TCRdb redid the calling of the immunoSEQ multiplex PCR reads with MiXCR, one entry per CDR3 protein. The sample lists some 96,000 distinct CDR3 sequences, about 93% occurring once. Sequencing used CD4+ T cells from PBMCs. The receptors derive from a human donor with Susac syndrome.

This chain joins TRBV25-1 and TRBJ2-1; 8 bases match TRBD2. V was pared by 7 bases and J by 4 bases, with 3 bases of the junction left unmatched. This CDR3 region has 13 residues. Germline CDR1 MGHDK, CDR2 SYGVNS. The CDR3 is CASTTGGYNEQFF. CDR3 nucleotides: TGTGCCAGCACGACGGGGGGGTACAATGAGCAGTTCTTC.

The chain uses TRBV3-1 and TRBJ1-5; D perhaps matches TRBD1 (6 bases). Germline assignment: CDR1 LGHDT and CDR2 YNNKEL (reference sequence). The V and J ends lost 3 bases and 2 bases respectively, with 8 bases between them. The CDR3 is made up of 14 amino acids. The CDR3 here is CASSHRGGNQPQHF. The CDR3 DNA sequence: TGTGCCAGCAGCCACAGGGGAGGCAATCAGCCCCAGCATTTT. Looking up the rest from reference TRBV3-1 and TRBJ1-5 gives the full variable domain: DTAVSQTPKYLVTQMGNDKSIKCEQNLGHDTMYWYKQDSKKFLKIMFSYNNKELIINETVPNRFSPKSPDKAHLNLHINSLELGDSAVYFCASSHRGGNQPQHFGDGTRLSIL.

This chain connects TRBV6-5 to TRBJ1-1, with TRBD1 matching over 7 bases. Trimming at V came to 6 bases and at J to 6 bases, leaving 10 bases not matched to a gene. The CDR3 runs 14 residues. CDR1 and CDR2 (germline): MNHEY, SVGAGI. The CDR3 spells CASSPRNRGSEAFF. CDR3 nucleotide sequence: TGTGCCAGCAGCCCTCGGAACAGGGGATCTGAAGCTTTCTTT.

The chain joins TRBV14 to TRBJ1-6; D uncertain. Germline V gene lookup returns CDR1 SGHDN and CDR2 FVKESK. Deletions cut 4 bases from V and 7 bases from J, with 8 bases between. The CDR3 is 13 residues long. CDR3 sequence: CASSPSNNSPLHF. The CDR3 nucleotides read TGTGCCAGCAGCCCCAGCAACAATTCACCCCTCCACTTT.

The genes are TRBV20-1 and TRBJ2-7; no reliable D call. The ends were cut back, 0 bases at V and 6 bases at J, with 6 bases in the middle. The CDR3 loop spans 11 amino acids. The germline gives CDR1 DFQATT, CDR2 SNEGSKA (reference sequence). The CDR3 region has the DNA TGCAGTGCTAGAGATGGCAGCGAGCAGTACTTC. It specifies CSARDGSEQYF.

Written as DNA, the CDR3 is TGTGCCGCGCGGGAGGGGGGAAGCTCCTACAATGAGCAGTTCTTC. Translated: CAAREGGSSYNEQFF. The V and J genes are TRBV30 and TRBJ2-1, with 9 bases lining up with TRBD2. The length of the CDR3 is 15 residues. CDR1 GTSNPN and CDR2 SVGIG come from the germline V gene (reference sequence). V lost 8 bases and J lost 0; bases outside the gene matches: 8.

The chain links TRBV30 to TRBJ1-1; TRBD1 might be the D (5 bases). Trimming pared 2 bases from V and 2 bases from J, leaving 9 bases between. From germline, CDR1 is GTSNPN and CDR2 SVGIG (reference sequence). This CDR3 region has 13 residues. The CDR3 protein is CAWSRDVNTEAFF. The DNA of the CDR3 is TGTGCCTGGAGTCGGGACGTTAACACTGAAGCTTTCTTT.

The chain uses TRBV9 and TRBJ2-3; 10 bases agree with TRBD2. The CDR3 contains 14 residues. Germline V gene data show CDR1 as SGDLS and CDR2 as YYNGEE. V dropped 3 bases and J dropped 4; count of bases not matched to a gene: 2. The CDR3 protein is CASSGTSGADTQYF. CDR3 in DNA: TGTGCCAGCAGCGGGACTAGCGGTGCAGATACGCAGTATTTT.

V gene TRBV6-5 combines with J gene TRBJ2-1; D is ambiguous. V was pared by 2 bases and J by 0 bases, with 5 bases between. CDR1 MNHEY and CDR2 SVGAGI come from the germline V gene. The CDR3 is 14 amino acids. CDR3 sequence reads: CASSYGVSYNEQFF. As DNA, the CDR3 is TGTGCCAGCAGTTACGGGGTCTCCTACAATGAGCAGTTCTTC.

V is TRBV2 and J is TRBJ1-5; D is unresolved. The V gene's germline CDR1 is SNHLY and CDR2 FYNNEI. Trimming pared 7 bases from V and 6 bases from J, leaving 19 bases between. The length of the CDR3 is 15 residues. CDR3: CASTLGPSRTQPQHF. The DNA for the CDR3 is TGTGCCAGCACTCTCGGGCCATCGAGGACTCAGCCCCAGCATTTT. Drawing the rest from reference TRBV2 and TRBJ1-5, the complete variable domain is EPEVTQTPSHQVTQMGQEVILRCVPISNHLYFYWYRQILGQKVEFLVSFYNNEISEKSEIFDDQFSVERPDGSNFTLKIRSTKLEDSAMYFCASTLGPSRTQPQHFGDGTRLSIL.

The J gene is TRBJ2-6, the V gene TRBV6-5; D is ambiguous. The V gene's germline CDR1 is MNHEY and CDR2 SVGAGI. This CDR3 region has 15 residues. The CDR3 sequence is CAARGDSTGANVLTF. DNA for the CDR3: TGTGCGGCTAGAGGAGATTCTACGGGGGCCAACGTCCTGACTTTC.

The chain has TRBV7-2 and TRBJ2-3; 8 bases agree with TRBD2. This CDR3 has 18 amino acids. V lost 5 bases, J lost 0 bases, and 13 bases stayed unmatched. Looked up from germline, CDR1 is SGHTA and CDR2 is FQGNSA. Written as DNA, the CDR3 is TGTGCCAGCAGCCTTTGGAGCGGGGGCGTAGGGAGCACAGATACGCAGTATTTT. Its protein product is CASSLWSGGVGSTDTQYF.

The rearrangement links TRBV14 to TRBJ2-5; perhaps TRBD2 as D (6 bases). Germline V lookup: CDR1 SGHDN, CDR2 FVKESK. This CDR3 has 13 amino acids. V was cut by 7 bases and J by 1 base, with 10 bases left in between. CDR3 DNA sequence: TGTGCCAGCAAGGGCGGGGTCCAAGAGACCCAGTACTTC. Protein: CASKGGVQETQYF.

This chain connects TRBV6-5 to TRBJ1-1, with 7 nucleotides matching TRBD1. CDR1 and CDR2 (germline): MNHEY, SVGAGI. This CDR3 region has 16 residues. Trimming removed 4 bases from V and 1 base from J; junction bases left unmatched: 9. The CDR3 here is CASSFLRTGRNTEAFF. CDR3 in DNA: TGTGCCAGCAGTTTCCTGCGGACAGGTAGGAACACTGAAGCTTTCTTT.

Here the CDR3 DNA reads TGTGCCAGCAGCCCGCGGGGGGGCCTATTAGGAGAGCAGTTCTTC. It is translated as CASSPRGGLLGEQFF. The chain uses TRBV14 and TRBJ2-1; 9 nucleotides align to TRBD2. This CDR3 has 15 residues. Per germline, CDR1 SGHDN and CDR2 FVKESK. The ends lost 4 bases at V and 10 bases at J; junction bases unmatched: 11.

The chain carries TRBV4-1 and TRBJ2-1; 10 nucleotides align to TRBD1. The trim removed 2 bases at V and 5 bases at J, leaving 3 bases unmatched. Germline CDR1 is MGHRA and CDR2 is YSYEKL. This CDR3 is 15 amino acids long. CDR3 nucleotides: TGCGCCAGCAGCCAATGGACAGGGGGTGACAATGAGCAGTTCTTC. It codes for CASSQWTGGDNEQFF.

The chain joins TRBV15 to TRBJ2-3; D perhaps matches TRBD1 (5 bases). V lost 6 bases and J lost 2, with 15 bases in between. This CDR3 is built from 15 residues. Germline V CDR1 and CDR2: LNHNV, YYDKDF (reference sequence). The CDR3 protein is CATRKDKGLTDTQYF. In DNA, the CDR3 is TGTGCCACCAGGAAAGACAAGGGGCTCACAGATACGCAGTATTTT.

The chain uses TRBV6-2 or TRBV6-3 and TRBJ2-1; possible D gene TRBD2, 6 bases. CDR3 length: 14 residues. The germline V and J ends were trimmed by 0 bases and 8 bases, with 11 bases remaining between them. Germline V gene sequence: CDR1 MNHEY, CDR2 SVGEGT. In DNA form, the CDR3 reads TGTGCCAGCAGTTACTCGCTAGCGTTGGATGAGCAGTTCTTC. Translating it yields CASSYSLALDEQFF.

This clonotype was detected only a few times. The chain combines TRBV12-3 or TRBV12-4 with TRBJ2-3; D remains ambiguous. The CDR3 is 12 amino acids. V lost 8 bases and J 2 bases, leaving 8 bases between the germline ends. CDR3: CASGGFTDTQYF. In DNA, the CDR3 is TGTGCCAGCGGCGGCTTCACAGATACGCAGTATTTT.

The chain uses TRBV7-9 and TRBJ2-3; 7 bases are shared with TRBD2. In germline, CDR1 is SEHNR, CDR2 FQNEAQ (reference sequence). This CDR3 contains 13 residues. V dropped 5 bases and J dropped 6; count of bases not matched to a gene: 5. The chain's CDR3 is CASSLSGADTQYF. The DNA for the CDR3 is TGTGCCAGCAGCCTAAGCGGGGCGGATACGCAGTATTTT.

The V and J genes are TRBV5-6 and TRBJ2-1; 9 bases are a match to TRBD1. The CDR3 length is 14 residues. The ends lost 6 bases at V and 4 bases at J; junction bases unmatched: 5. CDR1 and CDR2 (germline): SGHDT, YYEEEE. The CDR3 nucleotides read TGTGCCAGCAAAGGGACAGGGAGATACAATGAGCAGTTCTTC. Its protein product is CASKGTGRYNEQFF.

This chain links TRBV6-5 with TRBJ2-3; perhaps TRBD2 as D (5 bases). This CDR3 region has 12 residues. V lost 6 bases and J 6 bases, leaving 10 bases between the germline ends. CDR1 is MNHEY and CDR2 is SVGAGI in the germline V gene. The CDR3 nucleotides are TGTGCCAGCAGCCAGACGGGGGATACGCAGTATTTT. Its translation: CASSQTGDTQYF.

The rearrangement uses TRBV7-8 and TRBJ2-7; D remains unclear. Trimming cost V 0 bases and J 2 bases, with 5 bases left between them. CDR1 is SGHVS and CDR2 is FQNEAQ in the germline V gene. The CDR3 has 13 residues. The chain's CDR3 is CASSLAGPYEQYF. Written as DNA, the CDR3 is TGTGCCAGCAGCTTAGCCGGACCCTACGAGCAGTACTTC.

The rearrangement uses TRBV6-5 and TRBJ1-3; no clear D gene. This CDR3 region has 13 residues. V lost 8 bases and J 0 bases, leaving 8 bases between the germline ends. Germline V gives CDR1 MNHEY, CDR2 SVGAGI. In DNA, the CDR3 is TGTGCCAGCTGGCTACCCTCTGGAAACACCATATATTTT. This gives the protein CASWLPSGNTIYF.

This chain joins TRBV15 and TRBJ2-7, with 9 bases matching TRBD2. This CDR3 has 14 residues. Per the germline V gene, CDR1 is LNHNV and CDR2 is YYDKDF (reference sequence). V lost 3 bases to trimming and J lost 4 bases; unmatched junction nucleotides: 4. The CDR3, as DNA: TGTGCCACCAGCAGGACTAGCGGAGCTTACGAGCAGTACTTC. The encoded protein is CATSRTSGAYEQYF.

This chain links TRBV10-3 with TRBJ2-3; D not certain. This CDR3 is built from 14 residues. V lost 2 bases and J 2 bases, leaving 8 bases between the germline ends. Germline-derived CDR1 and CDR2 are ENHRY and SYGVKD. CDR3 protein: CAISEPGHTDTQYF. For the CDR3, the DNA is TGTGCCATCAGTGAGCCCGGCCACACAGATACGCAGTATTTT.

This clonotype was counted once. The chain combines TRBV7-2 with TRBJ1-6; 7 nucleotides agree with TRBD1. The CDR3 extends over 15 amino acids. Germline CDR1 is SGHTA and CDR2 is FQGNSA. Unmatched junction bases numbered 9, after V lost 6 bases and J lost 7 bases. This chain's CDR3 is CASRTGLNKNSPLHF. Written as DNA, the CDR3 is TGTGCCAGCAGGACAGGGCTGAACAAAAATTCACCCCTCCACTTT. The full variable domain, with the rest looked up from reference TRBV7-2 and TRBJ1-6, is GAGVSQSPSNKVTEKGKDVELRCDPISGHTALYWYRQSLGQGLEFLIYFQGNSAPDKSGLPSDRFSAERTGGSVSTLTIQRTQQEDSAVYLCASRTGLNKNSPLHFGNGTRLTVT.

This chain uses TRBV3-1 with TRBJ2-1; unclear D gene. Trimming took off 8 bases at V and 0 bases at J, with 8 bases between the two ends. Germline assignment: CDR1 LGHDT and CDR2 YNNKEL (reference sequence). This CDR3 spans 13 amino acids. In DNA form, the CDR3 reads TGTGCCAGCGCCGTGAGCTCCTACAATGAGCAGTTCTTC. Translating it yields CASAVSSYNEQFF.

The CDR3 bases are TGCAGCGTAGCCACCGGGACAGGGGGAACAGATACGCAGTATTTT. This gives the protein CSVATGTGGTDTQYF. The V gene is TRBV29-1, the J gene TRBJ2-3; 11 positions agree with TRBD1. Germline loops: CDR1 SQVTM, CDR2 ANQGSEA. The CDR3 length is 15 residues. V trimming: 6 bases; J trimming: 3 bases; junction bases outside the gene matches: 8.